A selection of T cell receptor beta chains follows, all from one sample in a study of T-cell memory formation after mild COVID-19. TCRdb re-called the 5' RACE reads with MiXCR, one entry per CDR3 protein. This table has just under 550,000 distinct CDR3 sequences, roughly 21% appearing once. Sequenced input: PBMCs or a T cell subset sorted from them (not recorded which). These receptors came from an adult woman who had mild COVID-19 (a few samples of this study predate the infection). Cell type and time point are not known. Each CDR3 is given with its conserved first and last residue. The order of the fields is V gene, D gene, J gene, clone size, CDR3 DNA, CDR3 protein. A D gene is named only where the DNA matches it firmly. Some rows mark clone size as missing; the rest say once, few, many or name a class of expanded clone.

TRBV7-8	NA	TRBJ1-5	NA	TGTGCCAGCAGCTTAGACCCCCTGGCCAATCAGCCCCAGCATTTT	CASSLDPLANQPQHF
TRBV20-1	TRBD1	TRBJ1-2	NA	TGCAGTGCTCGGGGACAGGGGGCTTATTGGGACTATGGCTACACCTTC	CSARGQGAYWDYGYTF
TRBV9	TRBD2	TRBJ2-1	few	TGTGCCAGCAGCTTAGGCGGGAGCGCCTCCTACAATGAGCAGTTCTTC	CASSLGGSASYNEQFF
TRBV18	NA	TRBJ1-1	few	TGTGCCAGCTCGCGCGGTGGTGAAGCTTTCTTT	CASSRGGEAFF
TRBV12-3/TRBV12-4	TRBD1	TRBJ2-1	few	TGTGCCAGCAGTCCAAGGACAGGGGAAGTTAAGCAGTTCTTC	CASSPRTGEVKQFF
TRBV7-6	NA	TRBJ2-3	NA	TGTGCCAGCAGCCCTATCGAGAGGGCCGGGGATACGCAGTATTTT	CASSPIERAGDTQYF
TRBV4-2	TRBD1	TRBJ1-2	NA	TGTGCCAGCAGCCAAGAACAGGGGTATGGCTACACCTTC	CASSQEQGYGYTF
TRBV24-1	NA	TRBJ2-1	NA	TGTGCCACCTCGTCAGGGGACGCTTTCTACAATGAGCAGTTCTTC	CATSSGDAFYNEQFF
TRBV12-3/TRBV12-4	NA	TRBJ2-7	few	TGTGCCAGCAGTTTACTTTGGAGGTACCGAGGTGGGCAGTACTTC	CASSLLWRYRGGQYF
TRBV6-6	TRBD2	TRBJ2-3	NA	TGTGCCAGCAGGGCGGGGGGGCCCACAGATACGCAGTATTTT	CASRAGGPTDTQYF
TRBV19	NA	TRBJ2-4	few	TGTGCCAGTAGTATAGGGGGGAGGAACATTCAGTACTTC	CASSIGGRNIQYF
TRBV7-6	TRBD2	TRBJ2-7	NA	TGTGCCAGCAGCTTAAATGGTGGACTAGCGGGAGGAATCTCCTACGAGCAGTACTTC	CASSLNGGLAGGISYEQYF
TRBV12-3/TRBV12-4	TRBD2	TRBJ2-5	NA	TGTGCCAGCAGACCACGGGAGGGCCTGGAGACCCAGTACTTC	CASRPREGLETQYF
TRBV30	NA	TRBJ1-4	NA	TGTGCCTGGAAGTATGACGGACCAAATGAAAAACTGTTTTTT	CAWKYDGPNEKLFF
TRBV12-3/TRBV12-4	NA	TRBJ1-2	few	TGTGCCAGCAGTTTACTAGGGACGGCCGGCCGGGGCTACACCTTC	CASSLLGTAGRGYTF
TRBV7-3	NA	TRBJ2-6	few	TGTGCCAGCAGCATATCACCTCAGGCGGGGGCCAACGTCCTGACTTTC	CASSISPQAGANVLTF
TRBV7-8	NA	TRBJ2-7	NA	TGTGCCAGCACCACTCGCTCGGATGGCGAGCAGTACTTC	CASTTRSDGEQYF
TRBV5-1	TRBD2	TRBJ2-5	NA	TGCGCCAGCAGCAATGGACTAGCGGGAAGTGTCGAGACCCAGTACTTC	CASSNGLAGSVETQYF
TRBV24-1	NA	TRBJ2-7	NA	TGTGCCACCAGTGATACCGGACTGTCCTACGAGCAGTACTTC	CATSDTGLSYEQYF
TRBV20-1	TRBD1	TRBJ2-2	NA	TGCAGTGCTAGAGATGGACAGGGGAACACCGGGGAGCTGTTTTTT	CSARDGQGNTGELFF
TRBV5-1	NA	TRBJ1-1	few	TGCGCCAGCACGGCATTCCCGGGGGGTGAAGCTTTCTTT	CASTAFPGGEAFF
TRBV7-2	NA	TRBJ2-2	few	TGTGCCAGCAGCTTAAGTGCCGGGACAATGTACACCGGGGAGCTGTTTTTT	CASSLSAGTMYTGELFF
TRBV5-5	TRBD2	TRBJ2-1	NA	TGTGCCAGCAGTTCCGCGAGCGGGAGAGGATACAATGAGCAGTTCTTC	CASSSASGRGYNEQFF
TRBV20-1	NA	TRBJ1-1	NA	TGCAGTGCGAGGGACAACTTGAAGGCTTTCTTT	CSARDNLKAFF
TRBV11-2	TRBD2	TRBJ2-1	few	TGTGCCAGCTTGTTCGGCGGGAGGGCCCGAGATGAGCAGTTCTTC	CASLFGGRARDEQFF
TRBV3-1	NA	TRBJ2-5	few	TGTGCCAGCAGCCAAGAGACAGATCAAGAGACCCAGTACTTC	CASSQETDQETQYF
TRBV30	NA	TRBJ2-7	NA	TGTGCCTGGGCACCCCGGGGAGCGGCCTACGAGCAGTACTTC	CAWAPRGAAYEQYF
TRBV6-2/TRBV6-3	NA	TRBJ1-2	few	TGTGCCAGCAGTGCCGGGGCCTATGGCTACACCTTC	CASSAGAYGYTF
TRBV18	TRBD1	TRBJ2-7	few	TGTGCCAGCTCACCACCGCAGGGACAGTCCTCCGAGCAGTACTTC	CASSPPQGQSSEQYF
TRBV25-1	TRBD2	TRBJ2-3	once	TGTGCCAGCAGTGACCGAGCGGGATGGACAGATACGCAGTATTTT	CASSDRAGWTDTQYF
TRBV7-9	NA	TRBJ2-3	few	TGTGCCAGCAGCGACCCAGACAGGTTTGCAGATACGCAGTATTTT	CASSDPDRFADTQYF
TRBV7-9	NA	TRBJ2-1	few	TGTGCCAGCAGCCCACTGGGCAGGGAGCAGTTCTTC	CASSPLGREQFF
TRBV25-1	NA	TRBJ2-1	NA	TGTGCCCTGGGGACGAGTGGGCATGAGCAGTTCTTC	CALGTSGHEQFF
TRBV2	NA	TRBJ2-3	few	TGTGCCAGCAGCGGAACTAGCCGGGCAGATACGCAGTATTTT	CASSGTSRADTQYF
TRBV4-1	NA	TRBJ2-7	NA	TGCGCCAGCAGCCACCGGACTTCTTCCGAGCAGTACTTC	CASSHRTSSEQYF
TRBV18	NA	TRBJ2-1	NA	TGTGCCAGCTCACCACAAGACAGGCAAGCTTACAATGAGCAGTTCTTC	CASSPQDRQAYNEQFF
TRBV10-3	NA	TRBJ1-2	NA	TGTGCCATCAGTGAGGCAGGGAACTATGGCTACACCTTC	CAISEAGNYGYTF
TRBV12-3/TRBV12-4	NA	TRBJ1-2	NA	TGTGCCAGCACCCGGGGACCGAACTATGGCTACACCTTC	CASTRGPNYGYTF
TRBV7-9	NA	TRBJ1-2	NA	TGTGCCAGCAGCACCCAGACCTATGGCTACACCTTC	CASSTQTYGYTF
TRBV9	TRBD1	TRBJ2-5	few	TGTGCCAGCAGCGTAGGGGACAGCCAAGAGACCCAGTACTTC	CASSVGDSQETQYF
TRBV12-3/TRBV12-4	TRBD2	TRBJ2-3	few	TGTGCCAGCAGTCCCGGCGGGAGGTTCTCCCCGGAAGATACGCAGTATTTT	CASSPGGRFSPEDTQYF
TRBV7-3	TRBD2	TRBJ2-1	NA	TGTGCCAGCAGCCGAACTAGCGGGAAGAACAATGAGCAGTTCTTC	CASSRTSGKNNEQFF
TRBV6-2/TRBV6-3	NA	TRBJ2-2	NA	TGTGCCAGCAGATCGACGGGGCTAGCCCTGAGGACCGGGGAGCTGTTTTTT	CASRSTGLALRTGELFF
TRBV18	NA	TRBJ1-3	NA	TGTGCCAGCTCGACGTGGGGGTCTGGAAACACCATATATTTT	CASSTWGSGNTIYF
TRBV20-1	TRBD1	TRBJ1-4	few	TGCAGTGCTAGTCTTTACCTAACGGGACAGGGTAATGAAAAACTGTTTTTT	CSASLYLTGQGNEKLFF
TRBV5-4	NA	TRBJ2-1	NA	TGTGCCAGCAGCGCAGGAGAAAATGAGCAGTTCTTC	CASSAGENEQFF
TRBV9	NA	TRBJ1-5	NA	TGTGCCAGCAGCTCGACAGGTTTTAATCAGCCCCAGCATTTT	CASSSTGFNQPQHF
TRBV6-5	TRBD1	TRBJ2-5	many	TGTGCCAGCAGGTCGGACAGGGGACGGGAGACCCAGTACTTC	CASRSDRGRETQYF
TRBV20-1	NA	TRBJ1-1	few	TGCAGTGCTAGAGCGTCTGTTGTGAACACTGAAGCTTTCTTT	CSARASVVNTEAFF
TRBV5-1	TRBD2	TRBJ2-3	NA	TGCGCCAGCAGCTTGCGAGCGGGGGGCTCCACAGATACGCAGTATTTT	CASSLRAGGSTDTQYF
TRBV29-1	TRBD1	TRBJ1-1	NA	TGCAGCGTGGACCCCGGGACAGTCGAACACACTGAAGCTTTCTTT	CSVDPGTVEHTEAFF
TRBV29-1	NA	TRBJ2-1	NA	TGCAGCACCTTGGGGGCAGAGTCTCGCAATGAGCAGTTCTTC	CSTLGAESRNEQFF
TRBV12-3/TRBV12-4	NA	TRBJ2-5	NA	TGTGCCAGCAGTGAATACCGGACAGAGTACCAAGAGACCCAGTACTTC	CASSEYRTEYQETQYF
TRBV14	TRBD1	TRBJ1-1	NA	TGTGCCAGCAGCCCCGTCCCGGGACAGGGTCTGGGATCTGAAGCTTTCTTT	CASSPVPGQGLGSEAFF
TRBV6-1	NA	TRBJ2-1	NA	TGTGCCAGCAGTGTACGGGACTCCTCTTCCTATGAGCAGTTCTTC	CASSVRDSSSYEQFF
TRBV29-1	NA	TRBJ2-5	NA	TGCAGCGTTGAGCTCCTGGGTGAAGAGACCCAGTACTTC	CSVELLGEETQYF